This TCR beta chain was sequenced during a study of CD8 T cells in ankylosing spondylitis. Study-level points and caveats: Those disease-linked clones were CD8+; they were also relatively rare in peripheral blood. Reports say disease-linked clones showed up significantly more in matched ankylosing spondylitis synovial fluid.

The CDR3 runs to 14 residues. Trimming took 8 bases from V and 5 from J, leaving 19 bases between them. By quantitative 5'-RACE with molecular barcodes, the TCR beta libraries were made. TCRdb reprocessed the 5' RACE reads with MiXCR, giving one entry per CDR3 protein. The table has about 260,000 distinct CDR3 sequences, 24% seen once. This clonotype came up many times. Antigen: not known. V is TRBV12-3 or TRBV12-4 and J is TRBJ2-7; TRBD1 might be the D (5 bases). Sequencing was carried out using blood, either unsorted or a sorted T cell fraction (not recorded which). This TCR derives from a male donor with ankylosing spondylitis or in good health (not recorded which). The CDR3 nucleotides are TGTGCCAGCGGGCCCTCTTACAGGAAGGACGAGCAGTACTTC. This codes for CASGPSYRKDEQYF.